This TCR beta chain was identified in a study of identical twins. Study outcomes and limitations: Among out-of-frame alpha sequences shared by twins, low generation probability occurred in excess. A partial confounding effect on zero-insertion analyses could come from invariant MAIT and iNKT cells.

Remarks on this clonotype: Its antigen is currently unknown.

V was trimmed by 6 bases and J by 7 bases, leaving 18 bases between them. This CDR3 is 14 amino acids long. It was template switching that added a universal primer site, and there were unique molecular identifiers on the cDNA. TCRdb reanalysed the 5' RACE reads using MiXCR and keeps one entry per CDR3 protein. The repertoire holds about 890,000 distinct CDR3 sequences, with 9% to 15% as singletons. These same data were also listed under a study on yellow fever vaccine responses in identical twins. As reported in that work: Twin vaccine T cell responses reportedly seemed partly convergent, partly personalized.

What was sequenced was PBMCs. The rearrangement joins TRBV12-3 or TRBV12-4 to TRBJ1-2, with D possibly being TRBD1 (6 bases). This receptor was identified in a woman aged 18-29 years in good health. The CDR3 DNA reads as TGTGCCAGCAGCAGGGGCCTGGGGACCGGTGGCTACACCTTC. Encoded protein: CASSRGLGTGGYTF.